The table lists the clone carrying this T cell receptor beta chain with a few counts. CDR1 KGHDR and CDR2 SFDVKD come from the germline V gene. V shed 10 bases, J shed 6 bases, and the junction held 8 bases outside the gene matches. This CDR3 contains 13 residues. This sample was included in a study of identical twins. One entry per CDR3 protein, called by TCRdb with MiXCR from the 5' RACE reads. This sample has more than 200,000 distinct CDR3 sequences; around 9.6% occur once, and the top ten carry about 5%. V usage is TRBV24-1 and J usage is TRBJ2-1, with 7 nucleotides matching TRBD2. The receptor comes from a woman aged 18 to 35 in good health. The sequenced material came from memory (CD45RO+) T cells sorted from blood. The CDR3: CATSGWGGNEQFF. The CDR3 coding sequence is TGTGCCACTAGCGGGTGGGGAGGCAATGAGCAGTTCTTC.